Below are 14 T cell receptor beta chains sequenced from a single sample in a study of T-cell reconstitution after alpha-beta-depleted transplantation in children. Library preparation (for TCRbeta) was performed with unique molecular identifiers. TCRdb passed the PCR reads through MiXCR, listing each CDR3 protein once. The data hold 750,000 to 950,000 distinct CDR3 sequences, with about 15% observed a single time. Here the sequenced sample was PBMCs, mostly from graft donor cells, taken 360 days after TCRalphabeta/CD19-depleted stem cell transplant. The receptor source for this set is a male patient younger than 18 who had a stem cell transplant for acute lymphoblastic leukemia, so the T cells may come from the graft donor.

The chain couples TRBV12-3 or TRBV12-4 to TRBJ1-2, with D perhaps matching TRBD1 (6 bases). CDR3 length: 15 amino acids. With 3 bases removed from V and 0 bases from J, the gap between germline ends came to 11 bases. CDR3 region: CASSFWGLANYGYTF. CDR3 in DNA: TGTGCCAGCAGTTTTTGGGGGCTAGCTAACTATGGCTACACCTTC.

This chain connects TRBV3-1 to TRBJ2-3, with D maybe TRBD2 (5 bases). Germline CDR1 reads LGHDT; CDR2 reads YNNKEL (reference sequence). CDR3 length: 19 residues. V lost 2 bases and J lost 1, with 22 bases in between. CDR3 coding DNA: TGTGCCAGCAGCCAAATCAGGCCGTGGGAGCGTCGTCGCACAGATACGCAGTATTTT. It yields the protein CASSQIRPWERRRTDTQYF.

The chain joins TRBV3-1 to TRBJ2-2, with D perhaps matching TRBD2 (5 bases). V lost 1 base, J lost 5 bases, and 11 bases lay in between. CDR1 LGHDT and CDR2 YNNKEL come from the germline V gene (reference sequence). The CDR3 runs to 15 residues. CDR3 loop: CASSQATRATGELFF. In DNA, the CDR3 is TGTGCCAGCAGCCAAGCAACGCGGGCAACCGGGGAGCTGTTTTTT.

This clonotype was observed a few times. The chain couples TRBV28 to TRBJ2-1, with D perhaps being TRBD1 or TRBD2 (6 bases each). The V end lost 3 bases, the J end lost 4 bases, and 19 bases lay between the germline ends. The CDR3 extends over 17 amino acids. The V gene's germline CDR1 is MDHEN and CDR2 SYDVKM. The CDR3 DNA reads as TGTGCCAGCAGTTTCCATCAGGAGTGGGGGGCATACAATGAGCAGTTCTTC. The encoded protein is CASSFHQEWGAYNEQFF.

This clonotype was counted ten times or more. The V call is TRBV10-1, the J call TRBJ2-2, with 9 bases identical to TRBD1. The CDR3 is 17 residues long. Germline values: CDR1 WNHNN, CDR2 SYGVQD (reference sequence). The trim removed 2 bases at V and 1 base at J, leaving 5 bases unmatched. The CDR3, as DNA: TGCGCCAGCAGTGAGGGGGACAGGGCCGGGAACACCGGGGAGCTGTTTTTT. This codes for CASSEGDRAGNTGELFF.

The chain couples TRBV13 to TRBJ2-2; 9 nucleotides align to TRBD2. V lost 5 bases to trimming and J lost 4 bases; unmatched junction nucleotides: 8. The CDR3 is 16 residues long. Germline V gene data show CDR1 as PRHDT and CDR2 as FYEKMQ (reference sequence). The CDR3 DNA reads TGTGCCAGCAGCCCAGAGGGACTAGCTTCCACCGGGGAGCTGTTTTTT. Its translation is CASSPEGLASTGELFF.

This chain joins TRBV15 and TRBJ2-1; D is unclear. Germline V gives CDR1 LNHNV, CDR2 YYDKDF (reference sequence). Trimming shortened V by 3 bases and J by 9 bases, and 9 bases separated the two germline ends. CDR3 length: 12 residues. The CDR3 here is CATSSDFTEQFF. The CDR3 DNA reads TGTGCCACCAGCAGCGACTTTACTGAGCAGTTCTTC.

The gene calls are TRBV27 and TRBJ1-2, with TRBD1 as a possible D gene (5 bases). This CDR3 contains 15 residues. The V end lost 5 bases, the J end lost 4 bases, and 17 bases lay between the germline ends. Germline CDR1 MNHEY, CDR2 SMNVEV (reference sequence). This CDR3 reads CASSTYRGRSYGYTF. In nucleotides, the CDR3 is TGTGCCAGCAGTACCTATAGGGGACGGAGCTATGGCTACACCTTC.

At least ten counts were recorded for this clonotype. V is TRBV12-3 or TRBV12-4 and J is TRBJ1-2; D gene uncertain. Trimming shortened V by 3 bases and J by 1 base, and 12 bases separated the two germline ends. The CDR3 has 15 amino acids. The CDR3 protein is CASSFSATNNYGYTF. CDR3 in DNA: TGTGCCAGCAGTTTCTCGGCGACCAATAACTATGGCTACACCTTC.

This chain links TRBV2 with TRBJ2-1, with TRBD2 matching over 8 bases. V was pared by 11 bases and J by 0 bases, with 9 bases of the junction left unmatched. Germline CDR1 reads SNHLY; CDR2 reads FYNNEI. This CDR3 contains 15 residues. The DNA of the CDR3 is TGTGCCTGTTTAGCGGGGCTTAGCTCCTACAATGAGCAGTTCTTC. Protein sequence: CACLAGLSSYNEQFF.

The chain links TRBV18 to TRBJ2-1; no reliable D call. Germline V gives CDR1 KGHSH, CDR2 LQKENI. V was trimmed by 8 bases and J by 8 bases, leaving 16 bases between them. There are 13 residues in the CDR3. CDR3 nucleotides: TGTGCCAGCAAACGGTGGGGTAAAGATGAGCAGTTCTTC. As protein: CASKRWGKDEQFF.

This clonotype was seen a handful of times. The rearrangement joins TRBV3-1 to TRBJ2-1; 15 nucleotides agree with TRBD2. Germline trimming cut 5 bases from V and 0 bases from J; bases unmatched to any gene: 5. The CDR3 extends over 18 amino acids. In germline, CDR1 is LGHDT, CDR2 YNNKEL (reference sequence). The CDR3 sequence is CASSAGTSGRSSYNEQFF. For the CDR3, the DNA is TGTGCCAGCAGCGCAGGGACTAGCGGGAGGTCCTCCTACAATGAGCAGTTCTTC.

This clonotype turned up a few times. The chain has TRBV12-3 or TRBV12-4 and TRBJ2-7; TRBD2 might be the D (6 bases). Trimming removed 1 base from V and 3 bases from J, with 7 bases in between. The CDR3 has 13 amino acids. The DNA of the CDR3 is TGTGCCAGCAGTTTAGATAGCGGCTACGAGCAGTACTTC. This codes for CASSLDSGYEQYF.

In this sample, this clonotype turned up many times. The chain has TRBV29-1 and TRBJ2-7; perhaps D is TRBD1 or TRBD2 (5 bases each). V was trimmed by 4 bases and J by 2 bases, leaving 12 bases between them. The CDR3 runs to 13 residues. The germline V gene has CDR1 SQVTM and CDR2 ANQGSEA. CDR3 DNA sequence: TGCAGCGTTGGTCAGGGAGAAGCCTACGAGCAGTACTTC. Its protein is CSVGQGEAYEQYF.